This TCR beta chain is drawn from a study of blood T cells in healthy people across ages. A second 7 to 11 cycle PCR used barcoded and J-beta primers. In TCRdb, the 5' RACE reads were re-called with MiXCR into one record per CDR3 protein. In the table there are 710,000 or so distinct CDR3 sequences, roughly 32% of which are singletons. The sample holds many counts of this clonotype. Extractions gave at least 5.5 micrograms of total RNA per sample. This CDR3 has 14 residues. The V gene's germline CDR1 is SQVTM and CDR2 ANQGSEA. The receptor comes from a woman of 80 years or more in good health. This chain connects TRBV29-1 to TRBJ1-6, with no clear D. The sequenced sample was blood. Written as DNA, the CDR3 is TGCAGTGTCTCGGAGAGCTCCTATAATTCACCCCTCCACTTT. Translated, it gives CSVSESSYNSPLHF.